Below are 17 T cell receptor beta chains sequenced from a single sample in a study of T cell changes during pregnancy in multiple sclerosis. Profiled with immunoSEQ multiplex PCR; TCRdb holds only in-frame clones, not every one. Altogether tens of thousands of clones are present, about 89% being singletons, with the ten largest covering roughly 1%. The sample consisted of peripheral blood, taken in the first trimester of pregnancy. The receptor set was obtained from a female donor in good health, enrolled as a control in a pregnancy study.

The rearrangement uses TRBV7-9 and TRBJ1-2; 8 positions agree with TRBD1. V gave up 0 bases and J gave up 4 bases; unmatched junction bases: 4. The CDR3 loop spans 15 amino acids. Germline CDR1 reads SEHNR; CDR2 reads FQNEAQ (reference sequence). In DNA, the CDR3 is TGTGCCAGCAGCTTAGCCGGACAGGGCGGCTATGGCTACACCTTC. Protein: CASSLAGQGGYGYTF. Looking up the rest from reference TRBV7-9 and TRBJ1-2 gives the full variable domain: DTGVSQNPRHKITKRGQNVTFRCDPISEHNRLYWYRQTLGQGPEFLTYFQNEAQLEKSRLLSDRFSAERPKGSFSTLEIQRTEQGDSAMYLCASSLAGQGGYGYTFGSGTRLTVV.

On this clone itself: The junction departs from germline at one end; a sequencing error may be responsible. This chain links TRBV15 with TRBJ2-7; tentative D call: TRBD1 (6 bases). The CDR3 loop spans 13 amino acids. CDR1 is LNHNV, CDR2 YYDKDF, per germline (reference sequence). CDR3 sequence reads: CATSPRDNARSFF. CDR3 DNA sequence: TGTGCCACCAGCCCCCGGGACAACGCTAGGAGTTTCTTC.

J is TRBJ1-4 and V is TRBV5-1; D is possibly TRBD1 (6 bases). The V and J ends lost 0 bases and 0 bases respectively, with 9 bases between them. CDR3 length: 16 amino acids. Germline CDR1 and CDR2: SGHRS and YFSETQ. CDR3 sequence reads: CASSLVRGATNEKLFF. CDR3 DNA: TGCGCCAGCAGCTTGGTCAGGGGAGCAACTAATGAAAAACTGTTTTTT.

Here the CDR3 DNA reads TGTGCCAGCAGCCTTACTAGCGGGGGTCATTCCGATACGCAGTATTTT. Residues: CASSLTSGGHSDTQYF. The rearrangement joins TRBV7-9 to TRBJ2-3, with 11 nucleotides matching TRBD2. V gave up 5 bases and J gave up 6 bases; unmatched junction bases: 10. The length of the CDR3 is 16 residues. CDR1 and CDR2 (germline): SEHNR, FQNEAQ (reference sequence).

The V call is TRBV25-1, the J call TRBJ1-2; 8 bases match TRBD1. The germline CDR1 and CDR2 sequences are MGHDK and SYGVNS. This CDR3 spans 16 amino acids. The J segment lost 4 bases and the V segment lost 2 bases, leaving 9 bases of the junction unmatched. The CDR3 here is CASSEVGTGGIYGYTF. The CDR3 bases are TGTGCCAGCAGTGAAGTAGGGACAGGAGGAATCTATGGCTACACCTTC.

The gene calls are TRBV18 and TRBJ1-2, with D possibly matching TRBD1 (5 bases). CDR3 size: 13 residues. Trimming shortened V by 1 base and J by 8 bases, and 11 bases separated the two germline ends. CDR1 KGHSH and CDR2 LQKENI come from the germline V gene. The CDR3 loop reads CASSPLRQGGYTF. As DNA, the CDR3 is TGTGCCAGCTCACCACTGAGGCAGGGAGGCTACACCTTC.

The J gene is TRBJ1-4, the V gene TRBV5-1, with 9 bases that match TRBD1. With 4 bases clipped from V and 6 bases from J, the junction kept 4 bases outside the gene matches. CDR3 length: 14 amino acids. CDR1 is SGHRS, CDR2 YFSETQ, per germline. CDR3 nucleotides: TGCGCCAGCAGCCCGGGGGACAGGGATGAAAAACTGTTTTTT. Translation gives CASSPGDRDEKLFF.

The rearrangement links TRBV5-1 to TRBJ1-6; D possibly corresponds to TRBD1 (5 bases). The V gene lost 7 bases and the J gene lost 6 bases, with 17 bases spanning the gap. The germline gives CDR1 SGHRS, CDR2 YFSETQ. The CDR3 is made up of 15 amino acids. The CDR3 DNA reads as TGCGCCAGCCAACGCTCCGGACAACCTAATTCACCCCTCCACTTT. This translates into CASQRSGQPNSPLHF.

This chain joins TRBV7-2 and TRBJ1-1; D call uncertain. Per the germline V gene, CDR1 is SGHTA and CDR2 is FQGNSA. The V and J ends lost 5 bases and 5 bases respectively, with 12 bases between them. CDR3 length: 13 residues. The CDR3 nucleotides read TGTGCCAGCAGCCTCTCGCCGGGGACTGAAGCTTTCTTT. Protein product: CASSLSPGTEAFF.

Worth noting for this clone: Other DNA sequences in this sample translate to the same CDR3. This chain joins TRBV2 and TRBJ2-7; 7 bases are shared with TRBD1. The CDR3 extends over 14 amino acids. CDR1 is SNHLY, CDR2 FYNNEI, per germline. With V trimmed by 2 bases and J by 4 bases, 5 bases remained unmatched. Here the CDR3 reads CASSEQGEFYEQYF. Written as DNA, the CDR3 is TGTGCCAGCAGTGAACAGGGGGAATTTTACGAGCAGTACTTC.

The chain uses TRBV7-9 and TRBJ2-7, with 7 bases identical to TRBD1. Losses at the gene ends were 5 bases for V and 3 bases for J; bases not matched to a gene: 13. The CDR3 sequence is 16 residues long. Germline loops: CDR1 SEHNR, CDR2 FQNEAQ (reference sequence). The CDR3 bases are TGTGCCAGCAGCCCCGAGGGGGCAGTCCCCTTCTACGAGCAGTACTTC. Translation: CASSPEGAVPFYEQYF.

The chain is built from TRBV9 and TRBJ2-7, with 12 positions matching TRBD2. V lost 2 bases to trimming and J lost 5 bases; unmatched junction nucleotides: 17. CDR3 length: 19 residues. Germline V gives CDR1 SGDLS, CDR2 YYNGEE. CDR3 sequence reads: CASSVNVATSGGLEDEQYF. The CDR3 DNA follows: TGTGCCAGCAGCGTCAATGTCGCGACTAGCGGGGGCCTTGAGGACGAGCAGTACTTC.

This clone was seen once. V is TRBV28 and J is TRBJ1-4; D possibly corresponds to TRBD1 (6 bases). The CDR3 is 14 residues long. The germline V and J ends were trimmed by 5 bases and 6 bases, with 13 bases remaining between them. Germline CDR1 is MDHEN and CDR2 is SYDVKM. The CDR3 spells CASSPNRDDEKLFF. CDR3 sequence (DNA): TGTGCCAGCAGTCCGAACAGGGACGATGAAAAACTGTTTTTT.

A remark on this clone: The junction departs from germline at one end; a sequencing error may be responsible. The chain uses TRBV10-1 and TRBJ2-7; TRBD2 agrees at 10 bases. Looked up from germline, CDR1 is WNHNN and CDR2 is SYGVQD (reference sequence). The length of the CDR3 is 15 residues. CDR3 residues: CASSEGLAETYGQYF. The CDR3 bases are TGCGCCAGCAGTGAAGGACTAGCGGAGACCTACGGGCAGTACTTC.

V usage is TRBV18 and J usage is TRBJ2-3, with D maybe TRBD1 (5 bases). This CDR3 is 14 amino acids long. Trimming took off 6 bases at V and 5 bases at J, with 15 bases between the two ends. Germline V gives CDR1 KGHSH, CDR2 LQKENI. The CDR3 DNA follows: TGTGCCAGCTCTCCAGGGCACCGCCAAGATACGCAGTATTTT. It codes for CASSPGHRQDTQYF.

This clone has more than one count but fewer than ten. The CDR3 bases are TGTGCCAGCAGCCGGCGGAATTCACCCCTCCACTTT. This encodes CASSRRNSPLHF. The J gene is TRBJ1-6, the V gene TRBV7-9; D remains unclear. The V end was cut by 5 bases, the J end by 7 bases, with 6 bases between. The CDR3 has 12 residues. The germline V gene has CDR1 SEHNR and CDR2 FQNEAQ (reference sequence).

This chain joins TRBV7-9 and TRBJ1-3; 9 nucleotides agree with TRBD1. This CDR3 spans 15 amino acids. V lost 5 bases, J lost 4 bases, and 6 bases stayed unmatched. In germline, CDR1 is SEHNR, CDR2 FQNEAQ (reference sequence). The DNA of the CDR3 is TGTGCCAGCAGCCCCGGGACAGGGATAGGAAACACCATATATTTT. It specifies CASSPGTGIGNTIYF.